This T cell receptor beta chain was sequenced for a study of cytomegalovirus exposure and HLA in healthy donors. Study summary: Earlier results showed 90 million to 120 million unique TCR beta sequences derived from roughly 180 million T cells.

The CDR3 sequence is 13 residues long. Germline V gives CDR1 GTSNPN, CDR2 SVGIG (reference sequence). Trimming took off 2 bases at V and 0 bases at J, with 7 bases between the two ends. Researchers ran the PCR with 60 Vbeta and 13 Jbeta primers. Data came from immunoSEQ multiplex PCR; TCRdb stores just in-frame clones and leaves some out. This table has roughly 180,000 clones, about 82% appearing once. In the case of this clone: Antigen unknown.

The study, taken as a whole, reports: Accurate HLA-A and HLA-B prediction from TCR beta sequences was reported for most subjects. Earlier results showed most TCR beta V segments being productive about 87% or about 30% of the time. Evidence from a later analysis indicated that most CMV-associated TCR beta chains looked HLA-restricted.

Sequenced input: PBMCs. This TCR derives from a woman in her 30s in good health and CMV-seronegative. The chain combines TRBV30 with TRBJ1-1; unclear D gene. CDR3 protein: CAWSPSMNTEAFF. The DNA for the CDR3 is TGTGCCTGGAGTCCTTCTATGAACACTGAAGCTTTCTTT.